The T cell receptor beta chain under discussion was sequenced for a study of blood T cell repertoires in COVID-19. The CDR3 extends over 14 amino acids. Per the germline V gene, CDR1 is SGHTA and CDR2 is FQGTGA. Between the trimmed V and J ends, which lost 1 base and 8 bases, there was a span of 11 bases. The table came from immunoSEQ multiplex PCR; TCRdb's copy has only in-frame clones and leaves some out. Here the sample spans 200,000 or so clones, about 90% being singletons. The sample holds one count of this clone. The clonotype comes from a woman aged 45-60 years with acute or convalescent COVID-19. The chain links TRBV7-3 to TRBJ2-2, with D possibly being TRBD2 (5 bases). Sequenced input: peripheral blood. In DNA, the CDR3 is TGTGCCAGCAGCTTAAGTGAAGCGGCTGGGGAGCTGTTTTTT. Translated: CASSLSEAAGELFF.